This TCR beta chain was captured in a study of radiation and T cells in renal cell carcinoma. Study findings and constraints: Without pretreatment biopsies, baseline tumor clonotype presence was undetermined.

The repertoire was sequenced with immunoSEQ multiplex PCR; TCRdb's copy has only in-frame clones and lacks some. Of around 180,000 clones listed, about 88% are singletons. Time point here: blood 4 weeks post-SBRT, at nephrectomy. Treatment indicated: 15 Gy SBRT to primary tumor, nephrectomy 4 weeks later. Nephrectomy followed 15 Gy stereotactic body radiation by 4 weeks. This renal cell carcinoma was of the clear cell type. Trimming cost V 5 bases and J 8 bases, with 19 bases left between them. Germline V gene sequence: CDR1 SEHNR, CDR2 FQNEAQ (reference sequence). The CDR3 totals 14 residues. A word on this clone: Its antigen is not identified.

The genes are TRBV7-9 and TRBJ2-7; a possible D gene is TRBD2 (7 bases). This clonotype was obtained from a woman between 45 and 60 years old with renal cell carcinoma. This sample comprised blood, obtained from a patient whose treatment included radiotherapy and nephrectomy. CDR3 amino acids: CASSQAGARDKQYF. The CDR3 DNA reads as TGTGCCAGCAGCCAGGCGGGGGCGAGGGACAAGCAGTACTTC.